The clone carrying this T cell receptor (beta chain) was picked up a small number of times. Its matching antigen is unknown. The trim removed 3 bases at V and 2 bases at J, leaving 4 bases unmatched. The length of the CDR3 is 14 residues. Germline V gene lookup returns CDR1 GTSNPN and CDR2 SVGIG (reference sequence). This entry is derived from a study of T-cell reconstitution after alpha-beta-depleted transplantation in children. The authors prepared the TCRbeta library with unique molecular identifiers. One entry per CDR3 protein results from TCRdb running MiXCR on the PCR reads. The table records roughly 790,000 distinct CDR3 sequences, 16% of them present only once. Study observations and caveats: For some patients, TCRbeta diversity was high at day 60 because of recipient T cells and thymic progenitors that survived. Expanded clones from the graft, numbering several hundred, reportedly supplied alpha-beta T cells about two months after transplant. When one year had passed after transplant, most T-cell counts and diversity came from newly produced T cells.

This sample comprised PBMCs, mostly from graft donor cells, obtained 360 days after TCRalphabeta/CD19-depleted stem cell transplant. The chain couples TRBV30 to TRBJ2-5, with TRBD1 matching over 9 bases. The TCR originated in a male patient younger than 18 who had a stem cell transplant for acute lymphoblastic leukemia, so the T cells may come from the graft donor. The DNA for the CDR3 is TGTGCCTGGAGCGTAGGGACAGGGCAAGAGACCCAGTACTTC. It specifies CAWSVGTGQETQYF.